These 3 T cell receptor beta chains came from one sample sequenced in a study of blood T cell repertoires in COVID-19. Data came from immunoSEQ multiplex PCR; TCRdb stores just in-frame clones and leaves some out. The data contain fewer than 350,000 clones, around 85% of them singletons. What was sequenced was peripheral blood. These receptors all stem from a woman aged 25 to 39 who had recovered from COVID-19.

The chain has TRBV3-1 (or the pseudogene TRBV3-2) and TRBJ2-5; the match to TRBD2 covers 10 bases. The trim removed 2 bases at V and 5 bases at J, leaving 5 bases unmatched. Germline V gives CDR1 LGHDT, CDR2 YNNKEL (reference sequence). The CDR3 loop spans 15 amino acids. The CDR3 region is CASSQPSGSGETQYF. The CDR3 bases are TGTGCCAGCAGCCAACCTAGCGGGAGTGGTGAGACCCAGTACTTC.

The chain combines TRBV5-5 with TRBJ2-7; TRBD2 is a possible D gene (6 bases). With 2 bases removed from V and 0 bases from J, the gap between germline ends came to 12 bases. Germline-derived CDR1 and CDR2 are SGHKS and YYEKEE (reference sequence). The CDR3 extends over 15 amino acids. The CDR3 DNA sequence: TGTGCCAGCAGCTTTGCGGGGTGGGGCTCCTACGAGCAGTACTTC. It codes for CASSFAGWGSYEQYF.

CDR3 loop: CATSSRQGFIAFF. In DNA form, the CDR3 reads TGTGCCACCAGCAGCCGCCAGGGATTCATCGCTTTCTTT. V gene TRBV15 combines with J gene TRBJ1-1; possible D gene TRBD1, 5 bases. The CDR3 loop spans 13 amino acids. Germline CDR1 reads LNHNV; CDR2 reads YYDKDF (reference sequence). Trimming removed 3 bases from V and 11 bases from J, with 16 bases in between. The variable domain in full, with the rest retrieved from reference TRBV15 and TRBJ1-1, is DAMVIQNPRYQVTQFGKPVTLSCSQTLNHNVMYWYQQKSSQAPKLLFHYYDKDFNNEADTPDNFQSRRPNTSFCFLDIRSPGLGDTAMYLCATSSRQGFIAFFGQGTRLTVV.